A selection of T cell receptor beta chains follows, all from one sample in a study of post-analysis software for immune sequencing data. TCRdb reanalysed the PCR reads using MiXCR and keeps one entry per CDR3 protein. The data contain hundreds of thousands of distinct CDR3 sequences, roughly 30% of them singletons. The sequencing sample was made of blood. All receptors come from a girl between 10 and 17 years old with multiple sclerosis. Each CDR3 is given with its conserved first and last residue. Fields, in order: J gene, clone size, V gene, D gene, CDR3 DNA, CDR3 protein. The D gene is left open where the match is weak. Clone sizes are given selectively: once, few, many, or a class where the clone is expanded.

J: TRBJ1-5; size: .; V: TRBV7-9; D: .; DNA: TGTGCCAGCAGCTTAGCGAGGGAAGGAGCCCAGCATTTT; CDR3: CASSLAREGAQHF
J: TRBJ2-3; size: few; V: TRBV5-1; D: .; DNA: TGCGCCAGCAGCCTCCTTTTCCGGGGGACAGATACGCAGTATTTT; CDR3: CASSLLFRGTDTQYF
J: TRBJ2-5; size: .; V: TRBV15; D: .; DNA: TGTGCCACCAGCAGAAATGAGGTTACGACAGTCACAAGGGCCCTCCGAGAGACCCAGTACTTC; CDR3: CATSRNEVTTVTRALRETQYF
J: TRBJ1-2; size: .; V: TRBV12-3/TRBV12-4; D: TRBD1; DNA: TGTGCCAGCAGTTCCACAGGGGTTTTGAGCGGCTACACCTTC; CDR3: CASSSTGVLSGYTF
J: TRBJ2-3; size: many; V: TRBV29-1; D: .; DNA: TGCAGCGTTGAACGGGTTTCAGATACGCAGTATTTT; CDR3: CSVERVSDTQYF
J: TRBJ2-5; size: .; V: TRBV7-2; D: .; DNA: TGTGCCAGCAGCTTAGTTTCTAGCTCAGAGACCCAGTACTTC; CDR3: CASSLVSSSETQYF
J: TRBJ2-7; size: .; V: TRBV20-1; D: TRBD1; DNA: TGCAGTAAATCCCGGGACAGGGGCTACGAGCAGTACTTC; CDR3: CSKSRDRGYEQYF
J: TRBJ2-3; size: .; V: TRBV4-2; D: .; DNA: TGTGCCAGCAGCCATATTTGGGCCCCGGCGGATACGCAGTATTTT; CDR3: CASSHIWAPADTQYF
J: TRBJ2-1; size: .; V: TRBV5-1; D: .; DNA: .; CDR3: CASSLTASGREQFF
J: TRBJ1-2; size: .; V: TRBV18; D: .; DNA: TGTGCCAGCTCACCGAGCGCGGCGGACTATGGCTACACCTTC; CDR3: CASSPSAADYGYTF
J: TRBJ2-3; size: many; V: TRBV5-1; D: .; DNA: TGCGCCAGCAGCTTGCGGGACTCTAGGATCGGGGATACGCAGTATTTT; CDR3: CASSLRDSRIGDTQYF
J: TRBJ2-1; size: .; V: TRBV4-3; D: TRBD2; DNA: TGCGCCAGCAGCCAAACTAGCGGGAGGGGGGAGCAGTTCTTC; CDR3: CASSQTSGRGEQFF
J: TRBJ1-2; size: few; V: TRBV6-5; D: .; DNA: TGTGCCACCCTCCAGGTGAAGAACTATGGCTACACCTTC; CDR3: CATLQVKNYGYTF
J: TRBJ1-5; size: .; V: TRBV6-6; D: .; DNA: TGTGCCAGCAGGGCGGGCAATCAGCCCCAGCATTTT; CDR3: CASRAGNQPQHF
J: TRBJ1-6; size: .; V: TRBV14; D: .; DNA: TGTGCCAGCAGCCAAGAATTGGGTTCACCCCTCCACTTT; CDR3: CASSQELGSPLHF
J: TRBJ1-2; size: .; V: TRBV27; D: TRBD1; DNA: TGTGTCACCAGGGGGGGGCAAAGATATGGCTACACCTTC; CDR3: CVTRGGQRYGYTF
J: TRBJ1-1; size: .; V: TRBV7-8; D: .; DNA: TGTGCCAGCCGAGTAGGGCACCGTGGGGACACTGAAGCTTTCTTT; CDR3: CASRVGHRGDTEAFF
J: TRBJ1-6; size: .; V: TRBV27; D: .; DNA: TGTGCCAGCATGTTCCTCGGAGTGCGTTCACCCCTCCACTTT; CDR3: CASMFLGVRSPLHF
J: TRBJ2-1; size: .; V: TRBV9; D: .; DNA: TGTGCCAGCAGCGCCGGGAGAGGACCGCGATACAATGAGCAGTTCTTC; CDR3: CASSAGRGPRYNEQFF
J: TRBJ1-5; size: .; V: TRBV6-2/TRBV6-3; D: .; DNA: TGTGCCAGCACCACGGGAGGGGCTATGCAGCCCCAGCATTTT; CDR3: CASTTGGAMQPQHF
J: TRBJ2-3; size: .; V: TRBV2; D: .; DNA: TGTGCCAGCAACGGCCCCCTCACAGATACGCAGTATTTT; CDR3: CASNGPLTDTQYF
J: TRBJ2-7; size: few; V: TRBV27; D: .; DNA: TGTGCCAGCATCACTTCCAGGGGCGGCACCTACGAGCAGTACTTC; CDR3: CASITSRGGTYEQYF
J: TRBJ1-1; size: .; V: TRBV6-5; D: .; DNA: TGTGCCAGCAGTCACGGGGGCGATAACACTGAAGCTTTCTTT; CDR3: CASSHGGDNTEAFF
J: TRBJ1-2; size: .; V: TRBV7-2; D: .; DNA: TGTGCCAGCAGCTTAACGCTTGGGGGTGGCGGTGGCTACACCTTC; CDR3: CASSLTLGGGGGYTF
J: TRBJ2-5; size: many; V: TRBV7-2; D: TRBD1; DNA: TGTGCCAGCAGCTTAGGCGGGACAGGCCAAGAGACCCAGTACTTC; CDR3: CASSLGGTGQETQYF
J: TRBJ1-6; size: .; V: TRBV5-1; D: .; DNA: TGCGCCAGCAGCTTGGCGGCCGGGGGTCTCAGCTCACCCCTCCACTTT; CDR3: CASSLAAGGLSSPLHF
J: TRBJ2-3; size: .; V: TRBV11-1; D: .; DNA: TGTGCCAGCAGCCAGGACGCCGGGCCGCAGTATTTT; CDR3: CASSQDAGPQYF
J: TRBJ1-1; size: .; V: TRBV4-1; D: .; DNA: TGCGCCAGCAGTGCGACCGGCCGGGACACTGAAGCTTTCTTT; CDR3: CASSATGRDTEAFF
J: TRBJ2-1; size: .; V: TRBV7-2; D: .; DNA: TGTGCCAGCAGCCTCTCCGCGAGGGATGAGCAGTTCTTC; CDR3: CASSLSARDEQFF
J: TRBJ2-5; size: .; V: TRBV3-1; D: .; DNA: TGTGCCAGCAGCTGGACAGCGGGTTCAGAGACCCAGTACTTC; CDR3: CASSWTAGSETQYF
J: TRBJ2-2; size: .; V: TRBV7-2; D: .; DNA: TGTGCCAGCAGCGTCTCCCGGCGGTTCCTGGGGGAGCTGTTTTTT; CDR3: CASSVSRRFLGELFF
J: TRBJ2-4; size: .; V: TRBV5-5; D: TRBD1; DNA: TGTGCCAGCAGCTTTACTATGGGACAGCCATGGTTAGCCAAAAACATTCAGTACTTC; CDR3: CASSFTMGQPWLAKNIQYF
J: TRBJ2-7; size: .; V: TRBV7-2; D: .; DNA: TGTGCCAGCAGCTTAGACGGGGCAGGGGTCTCCTACGAGCAGTACTTC; CDR3: CASSLDGAGVSYEQYF
J: TRBJ2-5; size: few; V: TRBV20-1; D: TRBD1; DNA: TGCAGTGCGCGGACAGGGAGAGGGGAGACCCAGTACTTC; CDR3: CSARTGRGETQYF
J: TRBJ1-2; size: .; V: TRBV6-5; D: TRBD1; DNA: TGTGCCAGCAGTCCCCCCAGGACAGGAGGCTACACCTTC; CDR3: CASSPPRTGGYTF
J: TRBJ2-5; size: few; V: TRBV6-1; D: TRBD2; DNA: TGTGCCAGCAGTGGACTAGCGGGATTCAAAGAGACCCAGTACTTC; CDR3: CASSGLAGFKETQYF
J: TRBJ2-2; size: .; V: TRBV2; D: .; DNA: TGTGCCAGCAGCCTTAGGGGGAACACCGGGGAGCTGTTTTTT; CDR3: CASSLRGNTGELFF